What follows describes a single T cell receptor (beta chain). This clone's antigen is unknown. Base qualities are not at hand, and no much larger clone is one base apart. This entry is derived from a study of blood T cell repertoires in COVID-19 (TCRdb year 2020). Study-level background: The collaborator samples originated in the United States, Italy and Spain and spanned the acute and convalescent phases of COVID-19. The material from the prospective study consisted of cDNA or gDNA derived from T cells, B-cell-depleted T cells, or PBMCs. Sample metadata almost always included a de-identified subject ID, COVID-19 status, age in years and sex. The repertoires were released in a freely available public database meant as a resource for research on the immune response to SARS-CoV-2. Where HLA class I and class II types were available, the types were taken from metadata supplied by the sample provider, not from assay-based typing. Samples were obtained from the ongoing ImmuneRACE study (first 160 participants) and from over a thousand subjects provided by 6 global collaborators. The dataset comprised deeply sampled blood TCRbeta repertoires from subjects exposed to, actively infected with, or recovered from COVID-19.

TCRbeta CDR3 regions were amplified from genomic DNA by means of the immunoSEQ Assay, a bias-controlled multiplex PCR. Per the original workflow: Nucleated cell counts per sample were estimated from amplification of reference gene primers within the assay. To quantify the absolute abundance of each unique TCRbeta CDR3 rearrangement, sequence reads were collapsed and filtered. For each sample, productive Simpson clonality was calculated by taking the square root of Simpson's diversity index across productive rearrangements. The clones in this table, taken by TCRdb from immuneACCESS, are in-frame only. Not every clone is retained; where verified, under half of the shortfall comes from an unresolved V gene, and the cause of the rest is unknown. Clone size and the V and J calls come from that table; the DNA yielded D and trimming. Within this sample are some 200,000 clones, with 81% of them counted one time only. 9% to 15% of the sample comes from the top ten.

Broad study findings and their caveats: How much clinical and demographic metadata was included differed by source and by participant, and the metadata was provided uncurated.

At one collaborating source in Seattle, patients were enrolled during active infection and were followed longitudinally through the course of disease. Whole blood was collected in K2EDTA tubes by collaborating institutions according to the institutions' own protocols. For TCRbeta analysis, collaborators shipped samples in one of three forms: frozen whole blood, isolated PBMCs, or DNA extracted from either of those sample types. Compared with germline, V lacks 0 bases and J lacks 4 bases; bases without a gene match: 4. Inclusive of the bounding cysteine and phenylalanine, the CDR3 is 17 residues long. Solely the CDR3 DNA is kept, with 51 bases framed from the first base. Taken from the germline V gene, the CDR1 and CDR2 loops are MNHNS and SASEGT.

Rearrangement joined TRBV6-1 to TRBJ2-1; 12 of the junction bases match TRBD2. What was sequenced was peripheral blood. This clonotype was sampled from a woman older than 75 with COVID-19, enrolled during active disease. In nucleotides, the sequence is TGTGCCAGCAGTGAAGCTATAGGACTAGCGGGGTACAATGAGCAGTTCTTC. Its translation is CASSEAIGLAGYNEQFF.